This passage covers 9 T cell receptor beta chains from one sample sequenced in a study of CD8 T cells in ankylosing spondylitis. Antigen specificity for these receptors is unknown. Study findings and constraints: There was a TCR beta motif, made of 7 or 8 highly homologous variants, that appeared characteristic of ankylosing spondylitis blood.

TCRdb analysed the 5' RACE reads with MiXCR anew, one entry per CDR3 protein. The table records almost 400,000 distinct CDR3 sequences, approximately 20% of them present only once. Material for sequencing was blood, either unsorted or a sorted T cell fraction (not recorded which). All receptors come from a male donor with ankylosing spondylitis.

Ten or more counts support this clonotype. The rearrangement joins TRBV2 to TRBJ2-1, with a tentative D call TRBD2 (5 bases). Germline CDR1 is SNHLY and CDR2 is FYNNEI. The V and J ends lost 4 bases and 3 bases respectively, with 13 bases between them. The CDR3 is made up of 15 amino acids. CDR3 DNA: TGTGCCAGCAGTGCCCAGCCCGGAGGCTACAATGAGCAGTTCTTC. Its translation: CASSAQPGGYNEQFF.

This clonotype has just a few counts. The chain is built from TRBV19 and TRBJ1-2; 8 bases map to TRBD1. Germline values: CDR1 LNHDA, CDR2 SQIVND (reference sequence). The CDR3 spans 15 residues. The J segment lost 3 bases and the V segment lost 6 bases, leaving 9 bases of the junction unmatched. The CDR3 DNA sequence: TGTGCCAGTAGCCCTGGCCCAGGGGGCTACTATGGCTACACCTTC. This sequence encodes CASSPGPGGYYGYTF.

This sequence joins TRBV11-2 and TRBJ1-1; the match to TRBD1 covers 9 bases. The CDR3 runs to 12 residues. The V gene end was trimmed by 5 bases and the J gene end by 12 bases; junction bases not matched to a gene: 7. CDR1 is SGHAT and CDR2 is FQNNGV in the germline V gene. This CDR3 is CASSLRTGASFF. The CDR3 nucleotides are TGTGCCAGCAGCCTACGGACAGGGGCATCTTTCTTT.

V is TRBV5-5 and J is TRBJ1-2; D unclear. V gave up 2 bases and J gave up 5 bases, with 4 bases separating them. The CDR3 sequence is 11 residues long. Germline lookup yields CDR1 SGHKS and CDR2 YYEKEE (reference sequence). The CDR3 sequence: CASSFGYGYTF. The CDR3 region has the DNA TGTGCCAGCAGCTTTGGTTATGGCTACACCTTC.

The V gene is TRBV2, the J gene TRBJ1-5, with unresolved D. The V end was cut by 1 base, the J end by 4 bases, with 8 bases between. Per the germline V gene, CDR1 is SNHLY and CDR2 is FYNNEI. CDR3 length equals 14 residues. The CDR3 reads CASSEVRGNQPQHF. CDR3 in DNA: TGTGCCAGCAGTGAAGTACGGGGAAATCAGCCCCAGCATTTT.

This clonotype was seen a few times. The gene calls are TRBV20-1 and TRBJ2-1; 13 bases map to TRBD2. The CDR3 contains 14 residues. Germline V gene data show CDR1 as DFQATT and CDR2 as SNEGSKA (reference sequence). V gave up 0 bases and J gave up 8 bases; unmatched junction bases: 1. This CDR3 reads CSARDTSGRDEQFF. The CDR3 bases are TGCAGTGCTAGAGATACTAGCGGGAGGGATGAGCAGTTCTTC.

This chain uses TRBV28 with TRBJ2-7; 13 nucleotides match TRBD2. Losses at the gene ends were 4 bases for V and 0 bases for J; bases not matched to a gene: 6. Germline V gene lookup returns CDR1 MDHEN and CDR2 SYDVKM. The CDR3 is 17 amino acids. The CDR3 region has the DNA TGTGCCAGCAGTTCGCCGGGGACTAGCGGGATCTCCTACGAGCAGTACTTC. Its translation is CASSSPGTSGISYEQYF.

In DNA form, the CDR3 reads TGTGCCAGCAGCCCCTTATTAGGCTTCAGGACAGGTGGGGGTCAGTATTTT. This codes for CASSPLLGFRTGGGQYF. The chain combines TRBV11-2 with TRBJ2-3; 7 positions agree with TRBD1. The V gene's germline CDR1 is SGHAT and CDR2 FQNNGV. The CDR3 has 17 residues. Trimming cost V 5 bases and J 12 bases; bases outside gene matches: 23.

This clonotype occurred many times. The V and J genes are TRBV12-3 or TRBV12-4 and TRBJ2-7, with 8 positions matching TRBD2. The V segment lost 8 bases and the J segment 0 bases; nucleotides outside the gene matches: 9. CDR3 length equals 15 residues. The CDR3 DNA is TGTGCCAGCCGGGGGGGAAGGGAGGGCTCCTACGAGCAGTACTTC. Its protein product is CASRGGREGSYEQYF.